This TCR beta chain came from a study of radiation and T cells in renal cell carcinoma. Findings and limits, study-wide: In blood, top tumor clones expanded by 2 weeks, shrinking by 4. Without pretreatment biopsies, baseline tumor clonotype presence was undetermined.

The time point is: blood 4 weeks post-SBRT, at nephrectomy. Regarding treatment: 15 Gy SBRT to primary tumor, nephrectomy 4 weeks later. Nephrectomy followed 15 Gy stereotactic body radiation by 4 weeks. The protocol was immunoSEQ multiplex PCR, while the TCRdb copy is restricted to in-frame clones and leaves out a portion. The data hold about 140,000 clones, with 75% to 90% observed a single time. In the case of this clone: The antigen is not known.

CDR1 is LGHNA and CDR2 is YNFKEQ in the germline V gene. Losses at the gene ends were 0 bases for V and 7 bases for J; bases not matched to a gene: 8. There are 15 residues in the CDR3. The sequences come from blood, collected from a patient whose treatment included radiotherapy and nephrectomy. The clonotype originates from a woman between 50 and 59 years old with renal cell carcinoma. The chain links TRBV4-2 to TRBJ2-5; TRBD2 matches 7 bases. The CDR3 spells CASSQEGLAVTTQYF. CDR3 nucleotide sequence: TGTGCCAGCAGCCAAGAAGGGCTAGCGGTCACGACCCAGTACTTC.